This TCR beta chain emerged from a study of cytomegalovirus exposure and HLA in healthy donors. A multiplex PCR was run with 60 Vbeta primers and 13 Jbeta primers. Profiling relied on immunoSEQ multiplex PCR, and the TCRdb table lists in-frame clones only, not all of them. Of 100,000 to 140,000 clones in the sample, approximately 80% were seen once. Per germline, CDR1 SGHTA and CDR2 FQGNSA. V shed 2 bases and J 6 bases; nucleotides not matched to a gene: 16. The CDR3 has 18 residues. The rearrangement joins TRBV7-2 to TRBJ2-1, with 7 bases matching TRBD2. The clonotype comes from a male donor in good health and CMV-seronegative. The sample comprised PBMCs. The CDR3 here is CASSLRLANRLVGNEQFF. For the CDR3, the DNA is TGTGCCAGCAGCTTAAGACTAGCTAATAGGTTGGTGGGCAATGAGCAGTTCTTC.